The rows below give T cell receptor beta chains drawn from one sample of a study of a mutant IDH1 vaccine in newly diagnosed glioma. The protocol was immunoSEQ multiplex PCR, while the TCRdb copy is restricted to in-frame clones and leaves out a portion. The table includes about 67,000 clones, about 87% detected once. No cognate antigen is known for these TCRs. Sequences were derived from PBMCs, sampled from a glioma patient whose treatment included an IDH1 peptide vaccine. These receptors were taken from a man aged 18 to 29 with glioma. CDR3s include the opening cysteine and the closing phenylalanine or tryptophan.

v_gene,j_gene,CDR3aa
TRBV4-3,TRBJ2-1,CASSQDGGYEQFF
TRBV4-1,TRBJ1-6,CASRASQGASSPLHF
TRBV5-4,TRBJ2-2,CASSPDRAGGELFF
TRBV11-2,TRBJ2-2,CASSDENTGELFF
TRBV5-5,TRBJ1-2,CASSFMLANYGYTF
TRBV7-6,TRBJ2-2,CASSLVDRPNTGELFF
TRBV4-1,TRBJ1-1,CASSQGDAGDTEAFF
TRBV14,TRBJ1-4,CASSRPQGGVREKLFF
TRBV9,TRBJ2-2,CASSVGPGSGTGELFF
TRBV9,TRBJ1-6,CASSVESSENSPLHF
TRBV5-1,TRBJ2-7,CASSLGTSNYEQYF
TRBV6-5,TRBJ1-2,CASSNPGVPEGYTF
TRBV28,TRBJ2-2,CASSPIRDFLTGGELFF